This T cell receptor beta chain came from a study of T cells in Graves' hyperthyroidism and ophthalmopathy. This clonotype was counted many times. There were TCR beta CDR3 regions amplified from RNA transcripts. An initial round of RT-PCR targeting the TCR CDR3 relied on the HTBI primer set. TCRdb independently ran MiXCR on the multiplex PCR reads; one entry per CDR3 protein. The repertoire holds 300,000 to 450,000 distinct CDR3 sequences, with 15% to 20% as singletons. The sample taken for sequencing was blood. The TCR originated in a woman aged 40-49 years with Graves' ophthalmopathy.

Here the CDR3 DNA reads TGTGCCAGCAGTGCGCTAGGCTCTGGGGCCAACGTCCTGACTTTC. This translates into CASSALGSGANVLTF. The rearrangement joins TRBV27 to TRBJ2-6; D uncertain. V was shortened by 5 bases and J by 0 bases, with 8 bases between the two germline ends. The germline V gene has CDR1 MNHEY and CDR2 SMNVEV (reference sequence). The CDR3 spans 15 residues.